Following are 30 T cell receptor beta chains from one sample sequenced in a study of OX40 agonist ivuxolimab in advanced cancers. Here immunoSEQ multiplex PCR was the method, and the copy in TCRdb shows in-frame clones only, minus some. The data show around 60,000 clones, 80% to 95% seen once. Sequences were derived from CD4+ or CD8+ T cells sorted from blood, sampled in a trial of the OX40 agonist ivuxolimab. The receptors were sampled from an adult with an advanced solid tumor such as melanoma, head and neck, liver or kidney cancer.

The chain couples TRBV9 to TRBJ1-3, with D possibly TRBD1 on 5 matching bases. The V end was cut by 3 bases, the J end by 0 bases, with 10 bases between. The CDR3 runs to 15 residues. CDR1 and CDR2 (germline): SGDLS, YYNGEE. In DNA, the CDR3 is TGTGCCAGCAGCGCCGGGACGGACTCTGGAAACACCATATATTTT. Its translation is CASSAGTDSGNTIYF.

V gene TRBV27 combines with J gene TRBJ2-7, with TRBD2 matching over 10 bases. Germline assignment: CDR1 MNHEY and CDR2 SMNVEV (reference sequence). Trimming removed 4 bases from V and 3 bases from J; junction bases left unmatched: 0. CDR3 length: 13 residues. For the CDR3, the DNA is TGTGCCAGCAGTTGGACTAGCGGCTACGAGCAGTACTTC. Amino acid sequence: CASSWTSGYEQYF.

As regards this clone: Possible read error: a much larger clone is one base away. CDR3 in DNA: TGTGCCGGCAGCAATGACGGGTACAATCAGCCCCAGCATTTT. Translating it yields CAGSNDGYNQPQHF. The chain joins TRBV28 to TRBJ1-5; D gene ambiguous. The CDR3 is made up of 14 amino acids. Germline CDR1 reads MDHEN; CDR2 reads SYDVKM.

The chain has TRBV7-9 and TRBJ2-5; D assignment may be TRBD1 or TRBD2 (5 bases each). Trimming took 5 bases from V and 9 from J, leaving 25 bases between them. This CDR3 is 16 amino acids long. CDR1 is SEHNR, CDR2 FQNEAQ, per germline (reference sequence). The CDR3 sequence is CASSPRDVTLQDSQYF. The CDR3 nucleotides are TGTGCCAGCAGCCCAAGGGACGTTACTCTCCAAGACTCCCAGTACTTC.

This chain links TRBV9 with TRBJ2-3, with 8 bases fitting TRBD2. The germline CDR1 and CDR2 sequences are SGDLS and YYNGEE. The ends lost 5 bases at V and 4 bases at J; junction bases unmatched: 9. The CDR3 is 15 residues long. The CDR3 coding sequence is TGTGCCAGCAGGCCCACGGGGGGGGACGCAGATACGCAGTATTTT. Protein sequence: CASRPTGGDADTQYF.

A single count supports this clone. V gene TRBV5-1 combines with J gene TRBJ2-7; 7 bases fit TRBD1. With 3 bases clipped from V and 0 bases from J, the junction kept 6 bases outside the gene matches. In germline, CDR1 is SGHRS, CDR2 YFSETQ. This CDR3 region has 15 residues. The CDR3 protein is CASSSEQGISYEQYF. CDR3 in DNA: TGCGCCAGCAGCTCGGAACAGGGGATCTCCTACGAGCAGTACTTC.

V usage is TRBV27 and J usage is TRBJ2-1, with D maybe TRBD2 (6 bases). The length of the CDR3 is 14 residues. The germline V and J ends were trimmed by 2 bases and 3 bases, with 8 bases remaining between them. CDR1 and CDR2 (germline): MNHEY, SMNVEV (reference sequence). The CDR3 loop reads CASSLGGNYNEQFF. The CDR3 bases are TGTGCCAGCAGTTTAGGGGGGAACTACAATGAGCAGTTCTTC.

This clone occurred once. The chain joins TRBV7-2 to TRBJ2-3, with a weak D call TRBD1 (6 bases). Trimming left V 5 bases short and J 4 bases short, with 10 bases between. The CDR3 sequence is 13 residues long. Per germline, CDR1 SGHTA and CDR2 FQGNSA. CDR3 nucleotides: TGTGCCAGCAGCCTGTACAGGGCAGATACGCAGTATTTT. It is translated as CASSLYRADTQYF.

The chain recombines TRBV7-2 with TRBJ1-1; possible D gene TRBD1, 6 bases. This CDR3 has 16 residues. Germline-derived CDR1 and CDR2 are SGHTA and FQGNSA. Trimming cost V 2 bases and J 0 bases, with 13 bases left between them. CDR3 DNA: TGTGCCAGCAGCTTACCACTGGACAGCTTGAACACTGAAGCTTTCTTT. The encoded protein is CASSLPLDSLNTEAFF. Full variable domain (outside the CDR3, taken from reference TRBV7-2 and TRBJ1-1): GAGVSQSPSNKVTEKGKDVELRCDPISGHTALYWYRQSLGQGLEFLIYFQGNSAPDKSGLPSDRFSAERTGGSVSTLTIQRTQQEDSAVYLCASSLPLDSLNTEAFFGQGTRLTVV.

The J gene is TRBJ2-7, the V gene TRBV28, with TRBD1 identical over 7 bases. The CDR3 contains 15 residues. CDR1 is MDHEN, CDR2 SYDVKM, per germline. After removal of 6 bases from V and 2 bases from J, the junction contained 10 bases not matched to a gene. The CDR3, as DNA: TGTGCCAGCAGCCACGGACAGGCCGGGGCCTACGAGCAGTACTTC. It encodes CASSHGQAGAYEQYF.

This chain connects TRBV30 to TRBJ2-4; weak D call: TRBD1 (7 bases). Germline lookup yields CDR1 GTSNPN and CDR2 SVGIG (reference sequence). This CDR3 is 13 amino acids long. Trimming removed 2 bases at V and 6 bases at J, with 11 bases between. DNA of the CDR3: TGTGCCTGGAGTCCAGGGGGGACAAACATTCAGTACTTC. As protein: CAWSPGGTNIQYF.

This chain uses TRBV11-2 with TRBJ2-7; a possible D gene is TRBD2 (5 bases). V lost 4 bases and J lost 7, with 11 bases in between. This CDR3 spans 12 amino acids. From germline, CDR1 is SGHAT and CDR2 FQNNGV. DNA for the CDR3: TGTGCCAGCAGCTCGGACTCTCCGGAGCAGTACTTC. This gives the protein CASSSDSPEQYF.

This clone was found a few times. The chain recombines TRBV10-2 with TRBJ1-5, with D possibly matching TRBD1 (5 bases). Deletions cut 8 bases from V and 6 bases from J, with 14 bases between. Germline CDR1 is WSHSY and CDR2 is SAAADI. CDR3 length: 13 residues. The CDR3 sequence: CASGGGSGQPQHF. The CDR3 nucleotides are TGCGCCAGCGGGGGAGGTAGCGGTCAGCCCCAGCATTTT.

This chain uses TRBV30 with TRBJ2-1; D unresolved. The germline V gene encodes CDR1 GTSNPN and CDR2 SVGIG (reference sequence). Trimming removed 2 bases from V and 3 bases from J, with 5 bases in between. CDR3 length: 12 residues. CDR3 in DNA: TGTGCCTGGAGTTCAATCTACAATGAGCAGTTCTTC. It codes for CAWSSIYNEQFF.

The CDR3 loop reads CASSLLGQIKNTGELFF. The CDR3, as DNA: TGTGCCAGCAGCCTTCTCGGACAGATCAAGAACACCGGGGAGCTGTTTTTT. The rearrangement joins TRBV28 to TRBJ2-2; a weak D match, TRBD1 (6 bases). The CDR3 consists of 17 residues. V lost 6 bases, J lost 1 base, and 18 bases lay in between. The germline V gene has CDR1 MDHEN and CDR2 SYDVKM.

This rearrangement joins TRBV29-1 to TRBJ2-7, with D tentatively TRBD2 (6 bases). Germline V gene sequence: CDR1 SQVTM, CDR2 ANQGSEA. Trimming removed 6 bases from V and 1 base from J, with 13 bases in between. This CDR3 is 13 amino acids long. The CDR3 region is CSVQTSESYEQYF. CDR3 sequence (DNA): TGCAGCGTCCAGACTAGTGAGTCCTACGAGCAGTACTTC.

The chain has TRBV6-5 and TRBJ1-2; D perhaps matches TRBD1 (6 bases). Looked up from germline, CDR1 is MNHEY and CDR2 is SVGAGI. The CDR3 covers 12 residues. Between the trimmed V and J ends, which lost 8 bases and 13 bases, there was a span of 20 bases. This CDR3 is CASLSSSWGATF. The DNA of the CDR3 is TGTGCCAGCCTATCGTCGTCGTGGGGGGCCACCTTC.

The J gene is TRBJ2-1, the V gene TRBV20-1, with no clear D. Germline V gene sequence: CDR1 DFQATT, CDR2 SNEGSKA (reference sequence). The CDR3 contains 10 residues. With 6 bases removed from V and 8 bases from J, the gap between germline ends came to 8 bases. CDR3 sequence (DNA): TGCAGTGCAACCTATGATGAGCAGTTCTTC. It specifies CSATYDEQFF.

The chain employs TRBV2 and TRBJ2-5; possibly TRBD2 for D (5 bases). Germline CDR1 reads SNHLY; CDR2 reads FYNNEI. V lost 8 bases and J lost 2, with 12 bases in between. The CDR3 sequence is 13 residues long. The CDR3 DNA follows: TGTGCCAGCCTCCTTGGCGGGCAAGAGACCCAGTACTTC. Encoded protein: CASLLGGQETQYF.

This rearrangement joins TRBV5-1 to TRBJ2-1, with 9 bases that match TRBD2. Germline V gives CDR1 SGHRS, CDR2 YFSETQ. The CDR3 length is 16 residues. The junction had 5 bases not matched to a gene; V was cut back by 4 bases and J by 0 bases. The DNA of the CDR3 is TGCGCCAGCAGCGAAGGACTAGCGAGCTCCTACAATGAGCAGTTCTTC. It is translated as CASSEGLASSYNEQFF.

This rearrangement joins TRBV2 to TRBJ1-1; D is unclear. Germline V CDR1 and CDR2: SNHLY, FYNNEI. V was cut by 4 bases and J by 4 bases, with 16 bases left in between. The CDR3 is 15 amino acids. CDR3 sequence: CASSVSMGSATEAFF. Written as DNA, the CDR3 is TGTGCCAGCAGTGTATCTATGGGGTCGGCCACTGAAGCTTTCTTT.

This chain joins TRBV6-6 and TRBJ1-5; 8 bases map to TRBD1. Germline V gene lookup returns CDR1 MNHNY and CDR2 SVGAGI (reference sequence). The CDR3 is made up of 15 amino acids. J lost 3 bases, V lost 10 bases, and 11 bases had no gene match. This CDR3 reads CATQGARKDNQPQHF. The CDR3 DNA follows: TGTGCCACCCAGGGGGCGCGGAAAGACAATCAGCCCCAGCATTTT.

The CDR3 spells CASRGLAGGYEQYF. CDR3 nucleotides: TGTGCCAGTAGGGGACTAGCGGGAGGTTACGAGCAGTACTTC. The chain is built from TRBV27 and TRBJ2-7; 15 bases fit TRBD2. The CDR3 spans 14 residues. Losses at the gene ends were 9 bases for V and 4 bases for J; bases not matched to a gene: 4. CDR1 is MNHEY, CDR2 SMNVEV, per germline (reference sequence).

The CDR3 loop is CASTLNSGGSYEQYF. The CDR3 nucleotides are TGTGCCAGCACGTTAAACAGTGGTGGCTCCTACGAGCAGTACTTC. The chain recombines TRBV28 with TRBJ2-7; D is ambiguous. Germline V gene sequence: CDR1 MDHEN, CDR2 SYDVKM. There are 15 residues in the CDR3. Trimming pared 7 bases from V and 0 bases from J, leaving 16 bases between. Variable domain in full (rest from reference TRBV28 and TRBJ2-7): DVKVTQSSRYLVKRTGEKVFLECVQDMDHENMFWYRQDPGLGLRLIYFSYDVKMKEKGDIPEGYSVSREKKERFSLILESASTNQTSMYLCASTLNSGGSYEQYFGPGTRLTVT.

The chain combines TRBV21-1 with TRBJ2-1; the table names TRBD2, a call not compared with the DNA. TRBV21-1 has pseudogene status. The CDR3 has 16 amino acids. CDR3 protein: CASSTPTGTSNNEQFF. In DNA, the CDR3 is TGTGCCAGCAGCACCCCTACGGGGACTTCAAACAATGAGCAGTTCTTC.

This clone was seen just once. V and J are TRBV7-2 and TRBJ2-7; no clear D. Trimming pared 1 base from V and 7 bases from J, leaving 14 bases between. This CDR3 region has 14 residues. Germline CDR1 reads SGHTA; CDR2 reads FQGNSA. CDR3 sequence reads: CASSLVGPSGEQYF. CDR3 DNA: TGTGCCAGCAGCTTAGTCGGCCCCAGTGGAGAGCAGTACTTC.

This chain uses TRBV7-2 with TRBJ1-5; D is undetermined. CDR1 and CDR2 from the germline V gene are SGHTA and FQGNSA. The CDR3 sequence is 15 residues long. With 3 bases removed from V and 1 base from J, the gap between germline ends came to 10 bases. The CDR3 nucleotides are TGTGCCAGCAGCTTGACTGACGGGAGCAATCAGCCCCAGCATTTT. Encoded protein: CASSLTDGSNQPQHF.

The rearrangement links TRBV5-4 to TRBJ2-7, with 7 bases identical to TRBD1. Trimming at V came to 4 bases and at J to 3 bases, leaving 4 bases not matched to a gene. The CDR3 extends over 13 amino acids. Germline-derived CDR1 and CDR2 are SGHNT and YYREEE (reference sequence). Here the CDR3 DNA reads TGTGCCAGCAGCCCCGGGACAGTCTACGAGCAGTACTTC. Protein sequence: CASSPGTVYEQYF.

The rearrangement uses TRBV6-1 and TRBJ2-3, with D perhaps TRBD2 (5 bases). From germline, CDR1 is MNHNS and CDR2 SASEGT. The CDR3 consists of 14 residues. Trimming took off 7 bases at V and 5 bases at J, with 16 bases between the two ends. The CDR3: CASIGPWRKDTQYF. CDR3 nucleotides: TGTGCCAGCATTGGACCCTGGAGGAAAGATACGCAGTATTTT.

This sequence joins TRBV7-3 and TRBJ2-5, with 9 bases matching TRBD1. Germline CDR1 is SGHTA and CDR2 is FQGTGA. The CDR3 contains 15 residues. Unmatched junction bases numbered 6, after V lost 2 bases and J lost 5 bases. CDR3 in DNA: TGTGCCAGCAGCTTAGGGACAGGGTTAGCGGAGACCCAGTACTTC. Translation: CASSLGTGLAETQYF. Full variable domain (remainder filled in from reference TRBV7-3 and TRBJ2-5): GAGVSQTPSNKVTEKGKYVELRCDPISGHTALYWYRQSLGQGPEFLIYFQGTGAADDSGLPNDRFFAVRPEGSVSTLKIQRTERGDSAVYLCASSLGTGLAETQYFGPGTRLLVL.